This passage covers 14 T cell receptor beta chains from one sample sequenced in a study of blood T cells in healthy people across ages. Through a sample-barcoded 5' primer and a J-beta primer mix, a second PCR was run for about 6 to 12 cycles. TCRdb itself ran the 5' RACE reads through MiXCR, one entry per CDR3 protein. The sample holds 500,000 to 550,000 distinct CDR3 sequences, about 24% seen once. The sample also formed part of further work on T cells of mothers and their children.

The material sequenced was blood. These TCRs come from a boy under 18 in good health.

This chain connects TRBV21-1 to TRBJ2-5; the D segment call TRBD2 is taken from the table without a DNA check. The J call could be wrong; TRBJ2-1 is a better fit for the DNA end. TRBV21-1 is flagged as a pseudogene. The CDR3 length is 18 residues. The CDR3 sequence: CASRIGTSGRANYNEQFF. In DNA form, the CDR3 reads TGTGCCAGCAGGATCGGGACTAGCGGGAGGGCCAACTACAATGAGCAGTTCTTC.

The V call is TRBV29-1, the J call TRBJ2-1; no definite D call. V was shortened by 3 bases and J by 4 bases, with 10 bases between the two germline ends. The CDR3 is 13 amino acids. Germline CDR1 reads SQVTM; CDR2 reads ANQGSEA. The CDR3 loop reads CSVDGLSYNEQFF. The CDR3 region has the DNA TGCAGCGTTGATGGTCTCAGTTACAATGAGCAGTTCTTC.

The CDR3 loop reads CASSLGLVTYNEQFF. For the CDR3, the DNA is TGTGCCAGCAGCTTGGGTCTAGTCACCTACAATGAGCAGTTCTTC. The chain combines TRBV7-2 with TRBJ2-1; D gene uncertain. Germline CDR1 reads SGHTA; CDR2 reads FQGNSA. The CDR3 is 15 amino acids. Deletions cut 3 bases from V and 2 bases from J, with 11 bases between.

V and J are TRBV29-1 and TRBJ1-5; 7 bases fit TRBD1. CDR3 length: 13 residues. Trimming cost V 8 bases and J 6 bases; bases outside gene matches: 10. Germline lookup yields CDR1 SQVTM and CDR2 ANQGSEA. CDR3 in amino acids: CSNFDREGQPQHF. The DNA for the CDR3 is TGCAGCAACTTCGACAGGGAAGGTCAGCCCCAGCATTTT.

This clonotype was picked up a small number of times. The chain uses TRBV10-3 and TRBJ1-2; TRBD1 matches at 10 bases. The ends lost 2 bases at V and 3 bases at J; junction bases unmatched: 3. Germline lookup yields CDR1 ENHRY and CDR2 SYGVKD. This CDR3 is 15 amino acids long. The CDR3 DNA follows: TGTGCCATCAGTGAGCGAGGACAGGGGGACTATGGCTACACCTTC. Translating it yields CAISERGQGDYGYTF.

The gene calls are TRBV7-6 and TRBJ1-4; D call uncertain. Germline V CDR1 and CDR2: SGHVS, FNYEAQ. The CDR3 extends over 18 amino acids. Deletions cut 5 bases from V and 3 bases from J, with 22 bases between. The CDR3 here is CASSQTLGTRAANEKLFF. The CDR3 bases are TGTGCCAGCAGCCAGACCCTAGGAACGAGGGCCGCTAATGAAAAACTGTTTTTT.

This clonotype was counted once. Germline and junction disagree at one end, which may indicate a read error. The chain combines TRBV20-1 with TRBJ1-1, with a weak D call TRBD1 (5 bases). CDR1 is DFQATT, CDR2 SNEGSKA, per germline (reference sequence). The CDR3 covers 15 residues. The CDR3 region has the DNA TGCAGTGCTAGCCGGGACGGAATTTTGAACACTGAGGCTTTCTTT. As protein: CSASRDGILNTEAFF.

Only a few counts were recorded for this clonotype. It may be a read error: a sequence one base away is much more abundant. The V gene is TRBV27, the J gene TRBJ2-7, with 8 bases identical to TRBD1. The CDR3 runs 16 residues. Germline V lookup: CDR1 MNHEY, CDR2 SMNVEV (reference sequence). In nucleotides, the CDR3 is TGTGGCAGCAGTTTATCGGGCAGGGGGCCTTCCTACGAGCAGTACTTC. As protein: CGSSLSGRGPSYEQYF.

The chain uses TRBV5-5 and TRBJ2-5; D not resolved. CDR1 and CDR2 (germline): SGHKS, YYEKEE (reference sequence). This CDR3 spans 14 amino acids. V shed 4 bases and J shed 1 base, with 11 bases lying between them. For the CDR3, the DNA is TGTGCCAGCAGCCCAACATGGATCCAAGAGACCCAGTACTTC. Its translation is CASSPTWIQETQYF.

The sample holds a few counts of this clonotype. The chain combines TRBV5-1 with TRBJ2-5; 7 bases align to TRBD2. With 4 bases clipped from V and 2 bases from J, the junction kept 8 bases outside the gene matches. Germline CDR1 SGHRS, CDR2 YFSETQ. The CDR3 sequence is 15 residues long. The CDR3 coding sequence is TGCGCCAGCAGCCTATCCAGTAGCGGGCAAGAGACCCAGTACTTC. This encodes CASSLSSSGQETQYF.

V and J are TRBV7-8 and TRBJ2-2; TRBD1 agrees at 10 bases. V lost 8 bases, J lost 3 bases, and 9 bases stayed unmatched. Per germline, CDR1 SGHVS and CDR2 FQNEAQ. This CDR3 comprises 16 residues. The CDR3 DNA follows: TGTGCCAGCCGAACCCCCGGGACAGGGGACACCGGGGAGCTGTTTTTT. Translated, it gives CASRTPGTGDTGELFF.

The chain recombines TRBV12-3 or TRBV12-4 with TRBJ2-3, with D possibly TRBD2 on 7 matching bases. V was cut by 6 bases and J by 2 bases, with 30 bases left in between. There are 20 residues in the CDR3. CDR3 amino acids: CASSPGGGGDQRGYTDTQYF. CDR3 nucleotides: TGTGCCAGCAGCCCGGGGGGCGGGGGAGATCAACGGGGTTACACAGATACGCAGTATTTT.

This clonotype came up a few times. The CDR3 reads CASSPPGTSLNNEQFF. The CDR3 DNA sequence: TGTGCCAGCAGCCCGCCCGGGACTAGCCTAAACAATGAGCAGTTCTTC. V gene TRBV7-9 combines with J gene TRBJ2-1; 9 nucleotides align to TRBD2. The CDR3 runs 16 residues. V lost 5 bases and J lost 5; bases outside the gene matches: 10. Germline-derived CDR1 and CDR2 are SEHNR and FQNEAQ (reference sequence).

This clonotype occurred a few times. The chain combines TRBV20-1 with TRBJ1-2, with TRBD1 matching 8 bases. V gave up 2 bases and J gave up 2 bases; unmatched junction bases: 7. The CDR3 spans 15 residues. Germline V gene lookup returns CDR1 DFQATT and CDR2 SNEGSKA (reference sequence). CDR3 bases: TGCAGTGCTAGATTAGACAGGGGCACCAACTATGGCTACACCTTC. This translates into CSARLDRGTNYGYTF.